Presented here are 9 T cell receptor beta chains from one specimen sequenced in a study of cytomegalovirus exposure and HLA in healthy donors. The repertoire was sequenced with immunoSEQ multiplex PCR; TCRdb's copy has only in-frame clones and lacks some. Among tens of thousands of clones, roughly 92% were seen once, and the ten largest hold 0.5% to 0.75%. Sequenced: PBMCs. These receptors were collected from a young woman in good health and CMV-seronegative.

This rearrangement joins TRBV7-2 to TRBJ2-5; 15 positions agree with TRBD2. From germline, CDR1 is SGHTA and CDR2 FQGNSA. CDR3 length: 18 amino acids. The J segment lost 2 bases and the V segment lost 5 bases, leaving 9 bases of the junction unmatched. CDR3: CASSGRGLAGGRQETQYF. DNA of the CDR3: TGTGCCAGCAGCGGGCGAGGACTAGCGGGGGGGCGACAAGAGACCCAGTACTTC.

V is TRBV18 and J is TRBJ1-3; D is possibly TRBD1 (6 bases). The V gene lost 3 bases and the J gene lost 3 bases, with 9 bases spanning the gap. Looked up from germline, CDR1 is KGHSH and CDR2 is LQKENI. The CDR3 loop spans 14 amino acids. For the CDR3, the DNA is TGTGCCAGCTCACCGCAGGGGTTTGGAAACACCATATATTTT. Amino acids: CASSPQGFGNTIYF.

This clone was recorded once. The rearrangement uses TRBV30 and TRBJ1-4, with D uncertain. V was cut by 0 bases and J by 7 bases, with 15 bases left in between. The germline V gene encodes CDR1 GTSNPN and CDR2 SVGIG (reference sequence). The CDR3 runs to 15 residues. The chain's CDR3 is CAWSVRVVRGEKLFF. The DNA of the CDR3 is TGTGCCTGGAGTGTACGGGTAGTCCGTGGTGAAAAACTGTTTTTT.

This clone came up a few times. The gene calls are TRBV28 and TRBJ2-3; TRBD1 agrees at 10 bases. The CDR3 sequence is 16 residues long. V shed 6 bases, J shed 2 bases, and the junction held 8 bases outside the gene matches. From germline, CDR1 is MDHEN and CDR2 SYDVKM. The CDR3 region is CASRGRDRGPTDTQYF. The CDR3 DNA reads TGTGCCAGCAGAGGCCGGGACAGGGGACCCACAGATACGCAGTATTTT. Using reference TRBV28 and TRBJ2-3 for the parts outside the CDR3, the full variable domain is DVKVTQSSRYLVKRTGEKVFLECVQDMDHENMFWYRQDPGLGLRLIYFSYDVKMKEKGDIPEGYSVSREKKERFSLILESASTNQTSMYLCASRGRDRGPTDTQYFGPGTRLTVL.

A single count supports this clone. The chain recombines TRBV6-5 with TRBJ2-2; 10 nucleotides match TRBD2. This CDR3 is built from 16 residues. The V segment lost 2 bases and the J segment 4 bases; nucleotides outside the gene matches: 4. From germline, CDR1 is MNHEY and CDR2 SVGAGI. The DNA for the CDR3 is TGTGCCAGCAGTTACGAACTAGCGGGGCCCACCGGGGAGCTGTTTTTT. This translates into CASSYELAGPTGELFF.

This sequence joins TRBV27 and TRBJ1-1, with unresolved D. CDR1 MNHEY and CDR2 SMNVEV come from the germline V gene (reference sequence). The CDR3 spans 13 residues. Trimming took 2 bases from V and 5 from J, leaving 9 bases between them. CDR3 nucleotides: TGTGCCAGCAGTTTAACCGCGGGGACTGAAGCTTTCTTT. This encodes CASSLTAGTEAFF.

V is TRBV5-5 and J is TRBJ2-1; 11 bases are a match to TRBD2. V lost 4 bases and J lost 7; bases outside the gene matches: 7. The CDR3 is 15 residues long. CDR1 and CDR2 from the germline V gene are SGHKS and YYEKEE (reference sequence). CDR3 in amino acids: CASSRSGGVINEQFF. CDR3 in DNA: TGTGCCAGCAGCCGTAGCGGGGGGGTTATTAATGAGCAGTTCTTC.

This clone came up a few times. The J gene is TRBJ1-2, the V gene TRBV5-1; D remains ambiguous. Germline CDR1 SGHRS, CDR2 YFSETQ. CDR3 size: 14 residues. Deletions cut 7 bases from V and 4 bases from J, with 17 bases between. The CDR3 DNA reads TGCGCCAGCCAAAATCTCGGGGAAGGCTATGGCTACACCTTC. Its protein is CASQNLGEGYGYTF. Full variable domain (missing parts from reference TRBV5-1 and TRBJ1-2): KAGVTQTPRYLIKTRGQQVTLSCSPISGHRSVSWYQQTPGQGLQFLFEYFSETQRNKGNFPGRFSGRQFSNSRSEMNVSTLELGDSALYLCASQNLGEGYGYTFGSGTRLTVV.

The J gene is TRBJ1-5, the V gene TRBV5-5, with D perhaps TRBD1 (5 bases). Germline CDR1 is SGHKS and CDR2 is YYEKEE (reference sequence). V dropped 1 base and J dropped 6 bases, with 11 bases sitting between them. The CDR3 runs 14 residues. CDR3 DNA: TGTGCCAGCAGCTTGTCAAGGGGAGGTCAGCCCCAGCATTTT. Amino acids: CASSLSRGGQPQHF. Supplemented by reference TRBV5-5 and TRBJ1-5, the full variable domain reads DAGVTQSPTHLIKTRGQQVTLRCSPISGHKSVSWYQQVLGQGPQFIFQYYEKEERGRGNFPDRFSARQFPNYSSELNVNALLLGDSALYLCASSLSRGGQPQHFGDGTRLSIL.